The 22 T cell receptor beta chains listed next were all sequenced from one sample in a study of blood T cell repertoires in COVID-19. Produced via immunoSEQ multiplex PCR; TCRdb's table is partial and in-frame only. The sample consists of more than 300,000 clones, about 83% of them appearing once. Material for sequencing was peripheral blood. The receptors originated from a woman aged 50 to 65 with acute or convalescent COVID-19.

This clone was seen once. This chain links TRBV7-2 with TRBJ2-7; 9 bases align to TRBD2. The CDR3 consists of 15 residues. Per germline, CDR1 SGHTA and CDR2 FQGNSA. The junction had 4 bases not matched to a gene; V was cut back by 2 bases and J by 2 bases. In DNA, the CDR3 is TGTGCCAGCAGCTTAATTCCTAGCGGGACCTACGAGCAGTACTTC. As protein: CASSLIPSGTYEQYF. Complete variable domain (other parts from reference TRBV7-2 and TRBJ2-7): GAGVSQSPSNKVTEKGKDVELRCDPISGHTALYWYRQSLGQGLEFLIYFQGNSAPDKSGLPSDRFSAERTGGSVSTLTIQRTQQEDSAVYLCASSLIPSGTYEQYFGPGTRLTVT.

As DNA, the CDR3 is TGTGCCAGCAGCCCCCTACGCCGGGACAGGGTAGGGAATGAGCAGTTCTTC. Translated, it gives CASSPLRRDRVGNEQFF. The chain employs TRBV3-1 (or the pseudogene TRBV3-2) and TRBJ2-1; 9 nucleotides align to TRBD1. CDR3 length: 17 residues. V shed 4 bases and J 7 bases; nucleotides not matched to a gene: 14. Germline-derived CDR1 and CDR2 are LGHDT and YNNKEL (reference sequence).

The chain combines TRBV11-2 with TRBJ1-2, with 9 bases aligning to TRBD1. CDR1 and CDR2 (germline): SGHAT, FQNNGV. V lost 1 base and J lost 8; bases outside the gene matches: 11. This CDR3 has 16 amino acids. The chain's CDR3 is CASSLAPGQGITGYTF. DNA of the CDR3: TGTGCCAGCAGCTTAGCTCCGGGACAGGGAATTACCGGCTACACCTTC. Drawing the rest from reference TRBV11-2 and TRBJ1-2, the complete variable domain is EAGVAQSPRYKIIEKRQSVAFWCNPISGHATLYWYQQILGQGPKLLIQFQNNGVVDDSQLPKDRFSAERLKGVDSTLKIQPAKLEDSAVYLCASSLAPGQGITGYTFGSGTRLTVV.

This clone has just one count. The J gene is TRBJ2-1, the V gene TRBV28; 10 positions agree with TRBD2. This CDR3 comprises 16 residues. The J segment lost 7 bases and the V segment lost 5 bases, leaving 11 bases of the junction unmatched. CDR1 MDHEN and CDR2 SYDVKM come from the germline V gene. The CDR3 loop reads CASSPPRGSGRNEQFF. CDR3 nucleotide sequence: TGTGCCAGCAGTCCCCCCCGGGGTAGCGGGAGGAATGAGCAGTTCTTC.

This clone is a singleton in its sample. The genes are TRBV5-1 and TRBJ2-7; tentative D call: TRBD2 (7 bases). The germline V gene has CDR1 SGHRS and CDR2 YFSETQ. There are 14 residues in the CDR3. Between the trimmed V and J ends, which lost 4 bases and 6 bases, there was a span of 17 bases. The CDR3 region is CASSTGRGRREQYF. DNA for the CDR3: TGCGCCAGCAGCACGGGGCGGGGGCGGCGCGAGCAGTACTTC.

This clone has a handful of counts. The chain couples TRBV14 to TRBJ1-6, with TRBD1 as a possible D gene (6 bases). CDR1 is SGHDN and CDR2 is FVKESK in the germline V gene. The CDR3 is made up of 16 amino acids. Trimming took off 1 base at V and 10 bases at J, with 17 bases between the two ends. The CDR3 loop reads CASSQVSGATLSPLHF. The CDR3 DNA reads TGTGCCAGCAGCCAAGTCTCAGGGGCTACACTGTCACCCCTCCACTTT.

The chain recombines TRBV7-2 with TRBJ1-3, with D perhaps matching TRBD1 (6 bases). The CDR3 runs 15 residues. Germline loops: CDR1 SGHTA, CDR2 FQGNSA. Trimming removed 1 base at V and 3 bases at J, with 10 bases between. The CDR3, as DNA: TGTGCCAGCAGCTTAGTAGGGGGTAGTGGAAACACCATATATTTT. This encodes CASSLVGGSGNTIYF.

V gene TRBV28 combines with J gene TRBJ2-2; maybe TRBD1 (6 bases). This CDR3 comprises 15 residues. V lost 4 bases to trimming and J lost 5 bases, with 14 bases between them. The V gene's germline CDR1 is MDHEN and CDR2 SYDVKM. The CDR3 DNA reads TGTGCCAGCAGTTCTCCGGGACACTATACCGGGGAGCTGTTTTTT. This sequence encodes CASSSPGHYTGELFF.

The rearrangement uses TRBV12-3 or TRBV12-4 and TRBJ1-1, with 8 positions matching TRBD1. The CDR3 extends over 13 amino acids. The J segment lost 5 bases and the V segment lost 8 bases, leaving 7 bases of the junction unmatched. CDR3 nucleotides: TGTGCCAGCGGCAGGGGGCGCCGGACTGAAGCTTTCTTT. Translation: CASGRGRRTEAFF.

The V call is TRBV9, the J call TRBJ2-7; a possible D gene is TRBD1 (5 bases). Germline V gives CDR1 SGDLS, CDR2 YYNGEE. The CDR3 has 14 amino acids. Trimming took off 5 bases at V and 2 bases at J, with 14 bases between the two ends. CDR3 region: CASSPRTQTYEQYF. CDR3 nucleotide sequence: TGTGCCAGCAGTCCAAGGACACAGACCTACGAGCAGTACTTC.

The chain links TRBV5-5 to TRBJ2-7; a possible D gene is TRBD2 (6 bases). Germline CDR1 is SGHKS and CDR2 is YYEKEE (reference sequence). Deletions cut 0 bases from V and 6 bases from J, with 13 bases between. The CDR3 length is 14 residues. CDR3 bases: TGTGCCAGCAGCTTGGTCGGGAGTCTTAGCGAGCAGTACTTC. This gives the protein CASSLVGSLSEQYF.

The chain recombines TRBV7-8 with TRBJ2-7; D may be TRBD2 (6 bases). Looked up from germline, CDR1 is SGHVS and CDR2 is FQNEAQ. The CDR3 consists of 14 residues. The germline V and J ends were trimmed by 3 bases and 0 bases, with 9 bases remaining between them. CDR3 coding DNA: TGTGCCAGCAGCTTTCAGCGGGCCTCCTACGAGCAGTACTTC. Amino acids: CASSFQRASYEQYF.

The genes are TRBV18 and TRBJ2-7; a possible D gene is TRBD2 (5 bases). The V gene's germline CDR1 is KGHSH and CDR2 LQKENI. The CDR3 has 13 residues. The V end was cut by 6 bases, the J end by 3 bases, with 12 bases between. In DNA, the CDR3 is TGTGCCAGCTCCCCCGGTCGGGGCTACGAGCAGTACTTC. Translating gives CASSPGRGYEQYF.

On this clone: Other DNA sequences in this specimen translate into the identical CDR3. The chain joins TRBV5-1 to TRBJ2-7; 9 bases agree with TRBD1. V lost 4 bases and J lost 5; bases outside the gene matches: 4. The length of the CDR3 is 13 residues. Germline V gives CDR1 SGHRS, CDR2 YFSETQ. Here the CDR3 DNA reads TGCGCCAGCAGCCTAAGGACAGGGGACGAGCAGTACTTC. It translates to CASSLRTGDEQYF.

The CDR3 DNA is TGCGCCAGCAGCGTAAGCCCAGGGGGAACCGGGGAGCTGTTTTTT. This translates into CASSVSPGGTGELFF. The chain couples TRBV5-1 to TRBJ2-2; 7 nucleotides line up with TRBD1. The junction had 8 bases not matched to a gene; V was cut back by 4 bases and J by 5 bases. Germline-derived CDR1 and CDR2 are SGHRS and YFSETQ. The CDR3 length is 15 residues.

This rearrangement joins TRBV15 to TRBJ2-1; D unclear. Deletions cut 5 bases from V and 9 bases from J, with 11 bases between. The CDR3 has 12 amino acids. Germline CDR1 and CDR2: LNHNV and YYDKDF (reference sequence). The CDR3 protein is CATSQTLPEQFF. CDR3 DNA sequence: TGTGCCACCAGCCAAACTCTACCTGAGCAGTTCTTC.

The chain uses TRBV18 and TRBJ2-7; TRBD1 matches at 9 bases. The germline V gene encodes CDR1 KGHSH and CDR2 LQKENI. There are 14 residues in the CDR3. The trim removed 5 bases at V and 2 bases at J, leaving 4 bases unmatched. The CDR3 sequence: CASSRTGDPYEQYF. CDR3 DNA: TGTGCCAGCTCAAGGACAGGGGATCCCTACGAGCAGTACTTC.

This clone has more than one count but fewer than ten. The gene calls are TRBV7-8 and TRBJ2-1, with 11 bases lining up with TRBD2. CDR1 and CDR2 from the germline V gene are SGHVS and FQNEAQ. V trimming: 2 bases; J trimming: 8 bases; junction bases outside the gene matches: 2. The CDR3 extends over 14 amino acids. CDR3 coding DNA: TGTGCCAGCAGCTTATTTAGCGGGAGGGATGAGCAGTTCTTC. This codes for CASSLFSGRDEQFF.

V is TRBV20-1 and J is TRBJ2-3; TRBD2 might be the D (6 bases). The germline gives CDR1 DFQATT, CDR2 SNEGSKA (reference sequence). Trimming shortened V by 3 bases and J by 1 base, and 17 bases separated the two germline ends. The CDR3 is made up of 16 amino acids. The CDR3 here is CSASSLAGRGTDTQYF. DNA of the CDR3: TGCAGTGCTAGTTCACTAGCAGGGCGGGGCACAGATACGCAGTATTTT.

This chain joins TRBV6-5 and TRBJ2-7, with TRBD1 as a possible D gene (6 bases). The V end was cut by 3 bases, the J end by 0 bases, with 9 bases between. The germline gives CDR1 MNHEY, CDR2 SVGAGI. This CDR3 contains 14 residues. In DNA form, the CDR3 reads TGTGCCAGCAGTTATCAGGGGAGCTCCTACGAGCAGTACTTC. It specifies CASSYQGSSYEQYF.

The chain uses TRBV6-6 and TRBJ1-1; the D gene is possibly TRBD1 (5 bases). Germline CDR1 reads MNHNY; CDR2 reads SVGAGI (reference sequence). The CDR3 covers 13 residues. Deletions cut 3 bases from V and 6 bases from J, with 11 bases between. CDR3 region: CASSYGGDAEAFF. CDR3 bases: TGTGCCAGCAGTTATGGGGGGGATGCTGAAGCTTTCTTT.

This clone was picked up one time. The CDR3 loop reads CASSANYVGTEAFF. CDR3 DNA sequence: TGTGCCAGCAGTGCGAATTATGTCGGCACTGAAGCTTTCTTT. This sequence joins TRBV27 and TRBJ1-1, with D unresolved. Looked up from germline, CDR1 is MNHEY and CDR2 is SMNVEV (reference sequence). This CDR3 is 14 amino acids long. The V and J ends lost 5 bases and 4 bases respectively, with 14 bases between them.